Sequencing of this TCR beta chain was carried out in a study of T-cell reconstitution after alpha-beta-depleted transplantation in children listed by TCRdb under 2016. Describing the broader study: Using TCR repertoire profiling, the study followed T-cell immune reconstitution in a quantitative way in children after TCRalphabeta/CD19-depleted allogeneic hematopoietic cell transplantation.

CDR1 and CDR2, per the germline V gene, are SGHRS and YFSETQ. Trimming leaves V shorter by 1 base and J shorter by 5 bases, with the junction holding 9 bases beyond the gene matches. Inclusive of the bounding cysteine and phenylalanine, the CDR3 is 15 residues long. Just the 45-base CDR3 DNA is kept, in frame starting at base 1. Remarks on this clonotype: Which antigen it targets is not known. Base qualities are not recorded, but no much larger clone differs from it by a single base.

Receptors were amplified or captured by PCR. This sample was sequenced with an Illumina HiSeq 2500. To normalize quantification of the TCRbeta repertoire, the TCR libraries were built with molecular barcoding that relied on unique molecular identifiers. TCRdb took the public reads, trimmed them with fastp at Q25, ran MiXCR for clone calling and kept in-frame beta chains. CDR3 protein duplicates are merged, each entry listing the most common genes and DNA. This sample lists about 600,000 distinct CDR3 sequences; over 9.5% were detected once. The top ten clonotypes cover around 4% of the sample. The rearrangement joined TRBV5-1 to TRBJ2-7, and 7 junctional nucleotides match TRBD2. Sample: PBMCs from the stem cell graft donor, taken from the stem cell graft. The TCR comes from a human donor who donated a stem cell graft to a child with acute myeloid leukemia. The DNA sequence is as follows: TGCGCCAGCAGCTTGTCCGGGACTATCAACCACGAGCAGTACTTC. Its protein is CASSLSGTINHEQYF.